Detailed here is one TCR beta chain. This sample includes further DNA sequences coding for the same CDR3. This sample is drawn from a study of blood T cell repertoires in COVID-19. For the study at large: The origin of the acute and convalescent COVID-19 samples was the United States, Italy and Spain.

This CDR3 is 14 amino acids long. Trimming removed 0 bases from V and 4 bases from J, with 8 bases in between. Germline values: CDR1 SGHRS, CDR2 YFSETQ. Source study methods: Amplifying reference gene primers gave estimates of nucleated cell counts. Clones were read by immunoSEQ multiplex PCR, and TCRdb kept only the in-frame ones, dropping some. That table gives V, J and clone size, and the DNA gave D and trimming. The sample holds around 330,000 clones, around 88% seen once. This sequence originates from a woman in her 30s with COVID-19, enrolled during active disease. Sequenced sample: peripheral blood. The rearrangement links TRBV5-1 to TRBJ2-1; D gene ambiguous. The CDR3 sequence: CASSLGTAYNEQFF. The CDR3 DNA sequence: TGCGCCAGCAGCTTGGGAACAGCATACAATGAGCAGTTCTTC.